The 29 T cell receptor beta chains given below trace back to one sample, sequenced in a study of monozygotic twins with inflammatory bowel disease. TCRdb reanalyzed the 5' RACE reads, giving one entry per CDR3 protein sequence and no DNA. The sample has 400,000 or so distinct CDR3 sequences. Material: blood. These receptors were collected from a human donor with ulcerative colitis or Crohn's disease, or a healthy co-twin of an affected twin (not recorded which).

CDR3: CASSLFGGGPGSSPLHF. The chain couples TRBV27 to TRBJ1-6; TCRdb names TRBD1, which stays unverified in the absence of DNA. CDR1 MNHEY and CDR2 SMNVEV come from the germline V gene (reference sequence). The CDR3 is 17 residues long.

The rearrangement joins TRBV6-1 to TRBJ2-3; the TRBD1 assignment by TCRdb is unverifiable without DNA. Germline V lookup: CDR1 MNHNS, CDR2 SASEGT. The CDR3 consists of 12 residues. The CDR3 is CASSDRLGPTHF.

The J gene is TRBJ2-1, the V gene TRBV4-1. Germline-derived CDR1 and CDR2 are MGHRA and YSYEKL. The length of the CDR3 is 14 residues. The CDR3: CASSQGPRSDEQFF.

This chain links TRBV7-2 with TRBJ2-1; there is no DNA to check the TCRdb D call of TRBD1. The CDR3 contains 13 residues. The germline CDR1 and CDR2 sequences are SGHTA and FQGNSA. CDR3 loop: CASSGAGQYEQFF.

The chain employs TRBV29-1 and TRBJ2-5; TCRdb reports TRBD1, a call that lacks DNA to check it against. Germline values: CDR1 SQVTM, CDR2 ANQGSEA. CDR3 length equals 12 residues. The CDR3 here is CSVWTGEETQYF. Together with reference TRBV29-1 and TRBJ2-5, the CDR3 gives the full variable domain: SAVISQKPSRDICQRGTSLTIQCQVDSQVTMMFWYRQQPGQSLTLIATANQGSEATYESGFVIDKFPISRPNLTFSTLTVSNMSPEDSSIYLCSVWTGEETQYFGPGTRLLVL.

CDR3 sequence: CATSTRGAGGDEQYF. The genes are TRBV15 and TRBJ2-7; TCRdb reports TRBD2, a call that lacks DNA to check it against. The CDR3 is 15 amino acids. Germline V gene lookup returns CDR1 LNHNV and CDR2 YYDKDF (reference sequence).

V gene TRBV4-1 combines with J gene TRBJ2-1; the TRBD1 assignment by TCRdb is unverifiable without DNA. Germline CDR1 MGHRA, CDR2 YSYEKL. The CDR3 contains 17 residues. The CDR3 sequence is CASSQVGGKGGYNEQFF.

The chain employs TRBV5-4 and TRBJ2-5. The CDR3 is made up of 13 amino acids. Germline V gives CDR1 SGHNT, CDR2 YYREEE (reference sequence). The CDR3 reads CASSFIFQETQYF.

This chain connects TRBV6-5 to TRBJ2-7; the TCRdb D gene call, TRBD1, has no DNA to confirm it. Germline V gene data show CDR1 as MNHEY and CDR2 as SVGAGI. The CDR3 totals 15 residues. The CDR3: CASSFATGIAYEQYF.

The chain uses TRBV29-1 and TRBJ1-1; TCRdb lists TRBD1, though no DNA is available to test this call. From germline, CDR1 is SQVTM and CDR2 ANQGSEA. This CDR3 region has 14 residues. The CDR3 sequence: CSVEPGGGNTEALF.

The chain is built from TRBV7-2 and TRBJ2-5; TCRdb proposes TRBD2, but this gene call is untestable without DNA. Germline V gives CDR1 SGHTA, CDR2 FQGNSA. This CDR3 has 16 residues. The chain's CDR3 is CASSSLTSGGQETQYF.

This chain joins TRBV2 and TRBJ1-1. The CDR3 consists of 13 residues. Looked up from germline, CDR1 is SNHLY and CDR2 is FYNNEI. The CDR3 is CASSEAQFTGAFF. The full variable domain, rest sourced from reference TRBV2 and TRBJ1-1, is EPEVTQTPSHQVTQMGQEVILRCVPISNHLYFYWYRQILGQKVEFLVSFYNNEISEKSEIFDDQFSVERPDGSNFTLKIRSTKLEDSAMYFCASSEAQFTGAFFGQGTRLTVV.

The rearrangement links TRBV27 to TRBJ1-6; the D gene TCRdb calls, TRBD1, cannot be checked with no DNA. This CDR3 spans 14 amino acids. Germline CDR1 is MNHEY and CDR2 is SMNVEV (reference sequence). CDR3 sequence: CASSFGQGFSPLHF.

The chain employs TRBV7-2 and TRBJ1-1. The germline CDR1 and CDR2 sequences are SGHTA and FQGNSA. The CDR3 is 14 residues long. The CDR3 spells CASSSGFERTEAFF. The full variable domain, with the rest looked up from reference TRBV7-2 and TRBJ1-1, is GAGVSQSPSNKVTEKGKDVELRCDPISGHTALYWYRQSLGQGLEFLIYFQGNSAPDKSGLPSDRFSAERTGGSVSTLTIQRTQQEDSAVYLCASSSGFERTEAFFGQGTRLTVV.

The chain combines TRBV7-2 with TRBJ2-7; TCRdb designates TRBD2, a call that cannot be tested without DNA. Germline CDR1 SGHTA, CDR2 FQGNSA. The CDR3 loop spans 11 amino acids. The CDR3 is CASSPEGQQYF.

V and J are TRBV7-8 and TRBJ2-3; the TCRdb D gene call, TRBD2, has no DNA to confirm it. Germline CDR1 and CDR2: SGHVS and FQNEAQ. The CDR3 length is 17 residues. CDR3 region: CASSLDGEVDPADTQYF.

The chain is built from TRBV20-1 and TRBJ1-1; checking the TCRdb D call of TRBD1 is not possible without DNA. Germline CDR1 is DFQATT and CDR2 is SNEGSKA (reference sequence). The CDR3 is made up of 15 amino acids. The CDR3 reads CSAHLRDREDTEAFF.

J is TRBJ1-5 and V is TRBV6-1. CDR3 length equals 15 residues. Germline V gives CDR1 MNHNS, CDR2 SASEGT. CDR3 region: CASSPDLPENQPQHF.

The chain uses TRBV10-3 and TRBJ2-3. The CDR3 runs to 12 residues. From germline, CDR1 is ENHRY and CDR2 SYGVKD. The chain's CDR3 is CAISDNTDTQYF.

The chain joins TRBV4-2 to TRBJ2-2; TCRdb picks TRBD1, but there is no DNA to check that call. The CDR3 runs to 16 residues. The germline V gene encodes CDR1 LGHNA and CDR2 YNFKEQ. CDR3 region: CASSQETGVSTGELFF.

The gene calls are TRBV29-1 and TRBJ1-1. This CDR3 comprises 12 residues. Germline-derived CDR1 and CDR2 are SQVTM and ANQGSEA. CDR3 in amino acids: CSVVKQNTEAFF.

The V gene is TRBV12-3 or TRBV12-4, the J gene TRBJ2-2; without DNA, the TCRdb call of TRBD2 cannot be checked. CDR3 length: 15 amino acids. The CDR3 is CATEGSGGPTGELFF.

The chain combines TRBV20-1 with TRBJ1-1. This CDR3 has 14 amino acids. Germline-derived CDR1 and CDR2 are DFQATT and SNEGSKA (reference sequence). This CDR3 reads CSARDGRLNTEAFF.

The chain uses TRBV20-1 and TRBJ2-2. The germline gives CDR1 DFQATT, CDR2 SNEGSKA (reference sequence). The CDR3 is 12 residues long. CDR3 loop: CSAVGNTGELFF.

The CDR3 sequence is CASSLEGVGDRSTDTQYF. This chain connects TRBV5-5 to TRBJ2-3; the TCRdb call, TRBD1, lacks DNA for checking. The CDR3 is 18 amino acids. Germline V gives CDR1 SGHKS, CDR2 YYEKEE (reference sequence).

The V and J genes are TRBV12-3 or TRBV12-4 and TRBJ2-1; TCRdb designates TRBD2, a call that cannot be tested without DNA. This CDR3 spans 16 amino acids. The CDR3 sequence: CASTGGRAGTYNEQFF.

The chain is built from TRBV12-3 or TRBV12-4 and TRBJ1-1; checking the TCRdb D call of TRBD1 is not possible without DNA. The CDR3 runs 19 residues. The chain's CDR3 is CASSLRMSRDSFLRTEAFF.

The chain combines TRBV7-2 with TRBJ2-5; TCRdb's assignment of TRBD1 cannot be checked, as there is no DNA. The CDR3 loop spans 15 amino acids. Per the germline V gene, CDR1 is SGHTA and CDR2 is FQGNSA. The CDR3 reads CASSLSRGILETQYF.

The V and J genes are TRBV7-3 and TRBJ2-1; absent DNA, TCRdb's TRBD1 call cannot be checked. Germline V CDR1 and CDR2: SGHTA, FQGTGA. The CDR3 is made up of 14 amino acids. The CDR3 here is CASSSGGYGNEQFF.